The 30 T cell receptor beta chains below were found in one sample sequenced in a study of tumor-infiltrating lymphocytes in primary liver carcinoma. Joint extraction of RNA and DNA used roughly 20-33 mg of bulk tissue that was unsorted. TCR beta cDNA was prepared out of around 460 ng total RNA by means of a constant-region primer. ARM-PCR, slightly modified, supplied the TCR beta libraries through three nested multiplex PCR rounds. The first two PCR rounds used TRBV1-TRBV30 primers with a Cbeta primer, 10 cycles each. From the multiplex PCR reads, TCRdb called clonotypes with MiXCR, one entry per CDR3 protein. The sample shows 100,000 to 150,000 distinct CDR3 sequences, 64% of them seen only once. The sequenced sample was liver tumor tissue from sampling region 3. Subset noted: tumor region T3, left-lateral pole. The receptors stem from a woman aged 60-70 years with primary liver carcinoma and hepatitis B virus infection.

On this clonotype itself: A much larger clone sits a single nucleotide away, making a read error possible. In DNA form, the CDR3 reads TGTGCCGGCAGCCCGGGACGACCAGGAGATACGCAGTATTTT. This translates into CAGSPGRPGDTQYF. This chain links TRBV14 with TRBJ2-3, with D tentatively TRBD1 or TRBD2 (5 bases each). From germline, CDR1 is SGHDN and CDR2 FVKESK. There are 14 residues in the CDR3.

The V call is TRBV10-2, the J call TRBJ2-3, with D hard to call. The ends were cut back, 7 bases at V and 5 bases at J, with 4 bases in the middle. Per the germline V gene, CDR1 is WSHSY and CDR2 is SAAADI. The CDR3 runs 10 residues. This CDR3 reads CASMVDTQYF. DNA for the CDR3: TGCGCCAGCATGGTAGATACGCAGTATTTT.

A word on this clonotype: The CDR3 ends on some other residue instead of the conserved phenylalanine or tryptophan, so this is likely a read error. V is TRBV11-2 and J is TRBJ2-1; 9 bases align to TRBD1. The CDR3 contains 17 residues. The germline gives CDR1 SGHAT, CDR2 FQNNGV. CDR3 nucleotide sequence: TGTACCAGCAGCTTAACCCACGGACAGGGGTACAGGAGTGAGCAGTTCTTG. The encoded protein is CTSSLTHGQGYRSEQFL.

For this clonotype: One end of the junction fails to match germline, which may point to a read error. The chain joins TRBV11-1 to TRBJ1-1, with a tentative D call TRBD1 (6 bases). Germline V lookup: CDR1 SGHAT, CDR2 FQDESV (reference sequence). The CDR3 is 14 amino acids. The CDR3 bases are TGTGCCAGTAGCTTGCGGAGGGGGAACACTAAAGCTTTCTTT. It specifies CASSLRRGNTKAFF.

On this clonotype itself: A much larger clone differs from this one at a single base, so this may be a read error. This sequence joins TRBV5-4 and TRBJ2-7; tentatively, D is TRBD1 (5 bases). CDR1 is SGHNT, CDR2 YYREEE, per germline (reference sequence). The CDR3 length is 15 residues. CDR3 amino acids: CVSSLAGLGADEQYF. The CDR3 DNA reads TGTGTCAGCAGCTTGGCCGGTTTAGGGGCCGACGAGCAGTACTTC.

In the case of this clonotype: The junction does not match germline at one end; this may be a read error. V is TRBV11-2 and J is TRBJ1-2; no definite D call. This CDR3 is built from 12 residues. Germline CDR1 and CDR2: SGHAT and FQNNGV. CDR3 region: CASSLGNVGYTF. The CDR3 DNA is TGCGCCAGCAGCTTAGGCAACGTGGGCTACACCTTC.

This clonotype was recorded only once. Since no conserved phenylalanine or tryptophan closes the CDR3, a read error is the likely cause. This rearrangement joins TRBV11-2 to TRBJ2-2; D is unclear. The CDR3 contains 12 residues. V shed 6 bases and J shed 6 bases, with 8 bases lying between them. Germline values: CDR1 SGHAT, CDR2 FQNNGV. CDR3 nucleotide sequence: TGTGCCAGCAGGGTAAACGCCGGGGAGCTGTTTTAT. Translation: CASRVNAGELFY.

As concerns this clonotype: A much larger clonotype is one base distant, so this may be a read error. The gene calls are TRBV5-1 and TRBJ2-2; a weak D match, TRBD2 (5 bases). The V gene's germline CDR1 is SGHRS and CDR2 YFSETQ. The length of the CDR3 is 18 residues. Written as DNA, the CDR3 is TGCTCCAGCAGCTTGGATCCAACTAGGATCACAGATACCGGGGAGCTGTTTTTT. Its translation: CSSSLDPTRITDTGELFF.

Remarks on this clonotype: The missing conserved phenylalanine or tryptophan at the end of this CDR3 makes a read error likely. The V gene is TRBV12-3 or TRBV12-4, the J gene TRBJ2-6; D is unclear. The CDR3 spans 17 residues. Here the CDR3 DNA reads TGTGCCATCAGTCCTCCCCGGGCCTACCCTGGGGCCAACGTCCTGACTCTC. Protein product: CAISPPRAYPGANVLTL.

With regard to this clonotype: Its ends do not fully match the called genes, so a read error is possible. This chain connects TRBV12-3 or TRBV12-4 to TRBJ1-5, with a tentative D call TRBD1 (5 bases). The length of the CDR3 is 16 residues. CDR3 nucleotide sequence: TGTGCCAGCAGTTTAGACGGGGGGGTAGGGTCTCAGCCACAGCATTTT. It encodes CASSLDGGVGSQPQHF.

Details on this clonotype: A read error is possible here, since a much larger clone lies one base away. This sequence joins TRBV28 and TRBJ2-7; D not resolved. V shed 5 bases and J shed 9 bases, with 11 bases lying between them. Germline CDR1 and CDR2: MDHEN and SYDVKM. The CDR3 is made up of 11 amino acids. In DNA, the CDR3 is TGTGCCAGCAGTGACCCGATGGGGCAGTACTTC. This codes for CASSDPMGQYF.

A note on this clonotype: A much larger clone lies one base from this, so it may be a read error. The rearrangement joins TRBV5-1 to TRBJ2-6, with D possibly TRBD2 on 6 matching bases. This CDR3 spans 19 amino acids. Per germline, CDR1 SGHRS and CDR2 YFSETQ. Trimming took off 1 base at V and 3 bases at J, with 20 bases between the two ends. The CDR3 nucleotides are TGCGCCAGCAGCTTGCCAAAGGGCGTCCCGGGGGATGGGGCCAACGTCCTGACTTTC. The encoded protein is CASSLPKGVPGDGANVLTF.

V usage is TRBV4-1 and J usage is TRBJ1-2, with 9 bases fitting TRBD1. Germline V gene lookup returns CDR1 MGHRA and CDR2 YSYEKL. This CDR3 is built from 16 residues. The CDR3 bases are TGCCCGAGCAGCCAAGATAGAGACAGGGGGAACTATGGCTACACCTTC. Translated: CPSSQDRDRGNYGYTF.

In the case of this clonotype: This may stem from a read error, because a much larger clone lies one nucleotide away. The chain uses TRBV28 and TRBJ2-5; 8 nucleotides line up with TRBD2. This CDR3 has 16 residues. After removal of 5 bases from V and 3 bases from J, the junction contained 11 bases not matched to a gene. In germline, CDR1 is MDHEN, CDR2 SYDVKM. The DNA of the CDR3 is TGTGCCAGCAGTGGACGGGGCGGGAGGCCGGAAGAGACCCAGTACTTC. This encodes CASSGRGGRPEETQYF. Full variable domain (outside the CDR3, taken from reference TRBV28 and TRBJ2-5): DVKVTQSSRYLVKRTGEKVFLECVQDMDHENMFWYRQDPGLGLRLIYFSYDVKMKEKGDIPEGYSVSREKKERFSLILESASTNQTSMYLCASSGRGGRPEETQYFGPGTRLLVL.

This clonotype was observed at least ten times. The rearrangement joins TRBV5-1 to TRBJ1-6, with D possibly TRBD1 on 5 matching bases. This CDR3 comprises 15 residues. CDR1 and CDR2 from the germline V gene are SGHRS and YFSETQ. V lost 5 bases, J lost 4 bases, and 13 bases lay in between. The CDR3 DNA reads as TGCGCCAGCAGGCCCGGGACGGCGTATAATTCACCCCTCCACTTT. It codes for CASRPGTAYNSPLHF. Full variable domain (missing parts from reference TRBV5-1 and TRBJ1-6): KAGVTQTPRYLIKTRGQQVTLSCSPISGHRSVSWYQQTPGQGLQFLFEYFSETQRNKGNFPGRFSGRQFSNSRSEMNVSTLELGDSALYLCASRPGTAYNSPLHFGNGTRLTVT.

With respect to this clonotype: A much larger clone lies a single base off, so this may be a read error. The gene calls are TRBV6-6 and TRBJ1-1; D remains ambiguous. Germline V gene lookup returns CDR1 MNHNY and CDR2 SVGAGI (reference sequence). CDR3 length: 14 amino acids. V was trimmed by 2 bases and J by 3 bases, leaving 10 bases between them. CDR3 sequence: CASSYIRGDTEAFF. The DNA of the CDR3 is TGTGCCAGCAGTTACATCAGAGGTGACACTGAAGCTTTCTTT.

The chain is built from TRBV5-8 and TRBJ2-1, with TRBD1 matching 10 bases. V shed 1 base, J shed 6 bases, and the junction held 7 bases outside the gene matches. Germline CDR1 and CDR2: SGHTS and YDEGEE. CDR3 size: 16 residues. The CDR3 coding sequence is TGTGCCAGCAGCTTGATCGGGACAGGGGCGAGCAATGAGCAGTTCTTC. This encodes CASSLIGTGASNEQFF.

This clonotype has just one count. Sequence at one end of the junction differs from germline and may be a read error. CDR3 sequence: CASSWTSGAEQLF. The CDR3 DNA sequence: TGCGCCAGCAGCTGGACTAGCGGGGCGGAGCAGTTGTTC. The chain uses TRBV11-2 and TRBJ2-1; 12 nucleotides align to TRBD2. The CDR3 sequence is 13 residues long. Looked up from germline, CDR1 is SGHAT and CDR2 is FQNNGV.

Comments on this clonotype: A much larger clone differs by one base, so this may be a read error. The chain couples TRBV6-5 to TRBJ1-2, with TRBD1 as a possible D gene (6 bases). The CDR3 length is 13 residues. The germline V gene has CDR1 MNHEY and CDR2 SVGAGI. The V gene lost 6 bases and the J gene lost 7 bases, with 15 bases spanning the gap. The CDR3 DNA is TGTGCCAGCAGCCGCCGACAGGCCCTTGGCTACACCTTC. It yields the protein CASSRRQALGYTF.

Note on this clonotype: Lacking the conserved final phenylalanine or tryptophan, this CDR3 likely reflects a read error. The rearrangement links TRBV11-2 to TRBJ1-1, with a possible D match to TRBD1 (5 bases). From germline, CDR1 is SGHAT and CDR2 FQNNGV. The CDR3 sequence is 13 residues long. The CDR3 spells CASSLESGCEAFL. The CDR3, as DNA: TGTGCTAGCAGCTTAGAGTCAGGGTGTGAAGCTTTCTTA.

The chain is built from TRBV29-1 and TRBJ1-6; D is perhaps TRBD1 (5 bases). Germline-derived CDR1 and CDR2 are SQVTM and ANQGSEA. There are 13 residues in the CDR3. For the CDR3, the DNA is TGCGGCGCCGGACATGGTGTGAATTCACCCCTCCACTTT. It specifies CGAGHGVNSPLHF.

The chain joins TRBV29-1 to TRBJ2-1; 9 nucleotides line up with TRBD2. V lost 0 bases to trimming and J lost 12 bases; unmatched junction nucleotides: 12. The CDR3 sequence is 15 residues long. CDR1 and CDR2 (germline): SQVTM, ANQGSEA. The CDR3 loop reads CSVEDRRLAEAGQFF. DNA of the CDR3: TGCAGCGTTGAAGATCGCAGACTAGCGGAGGCTGGGCAGTTCTTC.

Points on this clonotype: The junction departs from germline at one end; a sequencing error may be responsible. The V call is TRBV11-2, the J call TRBJ1-2; weak D call: TRBD1 (5 bases). Per germline, CDR1 SGHAT and CDR2 FQNNGV. The CDR3 length is 14 residues. The CDR3: CASRRGGSSYSYTF. CDR3 DNA: TGCGCCAGCCGCCGGGGCGGGAGCTCCTATAGCTACACCTTC. The variable domain in full, with the rest retrieved from reference TRBV11-2 and TRBJ1-2, is EAGVAQSPRYKIIEKRQSVAFWCNPISGHATLYWYQQILGQGPKLLIQFQNNGVVDDSQLPKDRFSAERLKGVDSTLKIQPAKLEDSAVYLCASRRGGSSYSYTFGSGTRLTVV.

Notes on this clonotype: A much larger clone sits a single nucleotide away, making a read error possible. The chain recombines TRBV9 with TRBJ1-2, with TRBD1 identical over 8 bases. J gave up 4 bases and V 5 bases, and 10 bases lay outside the gene matches. The CDR3 is 15 amino acids. From germline, CDR1 is SGDLS and CDR2 YYNGEE. CDR3 in amino acids: CASRADRVSAYGYTF. The DNA for the CDR3 is TGTGCCAGCAGGGCGGACAGGGTCTCCGCCTATGGCTACACCTTC.

As concerns this clonotype: It may be a read error: a sequence one base away is much more abundant. The rearrangement joins TRBV7-9 to TRBJ2-1, with 10 bases fitting TRBD1. Germline V gene data show CDR1 as SEHNR and CDR2 as FQNEAQ (reference sequence). CDR3 size: 16 residues. The CDR3 DNA reads as TGTGCCAACAGCGTATACGGGACAGGGGAACTCAATGAGCAGTTCTTC. Encoded protein: CANSVYGTGELNEQFF.

This clonotype was detected only once. A clone one base away is much larger, so this may be a read error. The rearrangement uses TRBV7-8 and TRBJ2-7, with a possible D match to TRBD2 (7 bases). CDR1 and CDR2 from the germline V gene are SGHVS and FQNEAQ. V shed 6 bases and J shed 10 bases, with 16 bases lying between them. CDR3 length: 12 amino acids. CDR3 sequence reads: CASRKGEGHQYF. DNA for the CDR3: TGTGCCAGCAGAAAAGGGGAGGGACACCAGTACTTC.

This clonotype was detected only once. One end of the junction is discordant with germline, which a read error may explain. The chain carries TRBV11-2 and TRBJ2-1; TRBD1 agrees at 7 bases. CDR1 SGHAT and CDR2 FQNNGV come from the germline V gene. CDR3 length: 17 amino acids. CDR3 sequence (DNA): TGTGCCAACAGCTTACGGCCGGGACAGAGATCCTACAATGAGCAGTTCTTC. This sequence encodes CANSLRPGQRSYNEQFF.

Details on this clonotype: Since no conserved phenylalanine or tryptophan closes the CDR3, a read error is the likely cause. No DNA is shown, since the ends of the CDR3 on it are uncertain; the CDR3 is the one TCRdb lists. CDR3 region: CASSLVGQETQYS. The chain is built from TRBV11-3 and TRBJ2-5. The CDR3 is 13 residues long, ends included. Germline CDR1 reads SGHNT; CDR2 reads YENEEA.

The chain employs TRBV7-2 and TRBJ1-2, with 9 bases that match TRBD1. Germline CDR1 reads SGHTA; CDR2 reads FQGNSA. This CDR3 contains 15 residues. Trimming at V came to 10 bases and at J to 1 base, leaving 10 bases not matched to a gene. CDR3 protein: CANTGGASLNYGYTF. In DNA form, the CDR3 reads TGTGCCAACACAGGGGGCGCTTCCCTTAACTATGGCTACACCTTC. The full variable domain, its missing parts supplied by reference TRBV7-2 and TRBJ1-2, is GAGVSQSPSNKVTEKGKDVELRCDPISGHTALYWYRQSLGQGLEFLIYFQGNSAPDKSGLPSDRFSAERTGGSVSTLTIQRTQQEDSAVYLCANTGGASLNYGYTFGSGTRLTVV.

By sample fraction, this clonotype is medium-sized. The genes are TRBV11-2 and TRBJ2-5; TRBD2 matches 12 bases. The CDR3 runs to 17 residues. The V gene end was trimmed by 5 bases and the J gene end by 5 bases; junction bases not matched to a gene: 12. CDR1 and CDR2 from the germline V gene are SGHAT and FQNNGV. The CDR3 sequence: CASSASLTSGSRETQYF. In DNA form, the CDR3 reads TGTGCCAGCAGCGCCTCGTTGACTAGCGGGAGTAGGGAGACCCAGTACTTC.